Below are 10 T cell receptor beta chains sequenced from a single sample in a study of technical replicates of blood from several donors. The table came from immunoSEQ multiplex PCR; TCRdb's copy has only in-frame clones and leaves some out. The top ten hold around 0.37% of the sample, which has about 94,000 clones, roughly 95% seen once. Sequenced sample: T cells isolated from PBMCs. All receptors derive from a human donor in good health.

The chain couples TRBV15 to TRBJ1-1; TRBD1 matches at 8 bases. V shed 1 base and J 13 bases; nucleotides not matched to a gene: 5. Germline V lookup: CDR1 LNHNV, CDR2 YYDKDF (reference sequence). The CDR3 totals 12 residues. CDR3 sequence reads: CATSRAGQGLFF. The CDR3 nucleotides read TGTGCCACCAGCAGAGCCGGACAGGGACTTTTCTTT.

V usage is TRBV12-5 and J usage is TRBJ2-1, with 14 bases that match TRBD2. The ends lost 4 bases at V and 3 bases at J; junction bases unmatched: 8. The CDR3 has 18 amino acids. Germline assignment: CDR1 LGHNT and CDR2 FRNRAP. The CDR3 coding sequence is TGTGCTAGTGGTTCCTCGGGACTAGCGGGAGTAGGCTACAATGAGCAGTTCTTC. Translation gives CASGSSGLAGVGYNEQFF.

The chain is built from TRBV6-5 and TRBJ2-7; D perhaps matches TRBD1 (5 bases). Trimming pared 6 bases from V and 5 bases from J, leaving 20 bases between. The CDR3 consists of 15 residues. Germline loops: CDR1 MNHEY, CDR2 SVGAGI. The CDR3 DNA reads TGTGCCAGCAGACCGCTTCGGGCAGGGCTGAACGAGCAGTACTTC. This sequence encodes CASRPLRAGLNEQYF.

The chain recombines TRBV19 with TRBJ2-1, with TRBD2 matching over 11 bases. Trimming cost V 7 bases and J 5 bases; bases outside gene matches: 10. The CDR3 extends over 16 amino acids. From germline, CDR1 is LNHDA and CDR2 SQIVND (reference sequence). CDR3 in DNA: TGTGCCAGTACCCCCCCCGGGACTAGCGGTAACAATGAGCAGTTCTTC. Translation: CASTPPGTSGNNEQFF. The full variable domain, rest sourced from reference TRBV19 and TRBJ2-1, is DGGITQSPKYLFRKEGQNVTLSCEQNLNHDAMYWYRQDPGQGLRLIYYSQIVNDFQKGDIAEGYSVSREKKESFPLTVTSAQKNPTAFYLCASTPPGTSGNNEQFFGPGTRLTVL.

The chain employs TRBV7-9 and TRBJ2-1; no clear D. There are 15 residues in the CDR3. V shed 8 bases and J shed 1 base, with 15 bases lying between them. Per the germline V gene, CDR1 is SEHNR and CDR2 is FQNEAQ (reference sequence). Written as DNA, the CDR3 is TGTGCCAGCGAATACGAAGAGGATTCCTACAATGAGCAGTTCTTC. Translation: CASEYEEDSYNEQFF.

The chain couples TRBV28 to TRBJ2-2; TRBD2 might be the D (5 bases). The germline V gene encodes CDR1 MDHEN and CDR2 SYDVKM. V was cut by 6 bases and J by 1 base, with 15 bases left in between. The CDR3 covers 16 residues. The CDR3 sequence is CASSSERAGNTGELFF. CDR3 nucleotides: TGTGCCAGCAGCAGCGAGAGGGCGGGGAACACCGGGGAGCTGTTTTTT.

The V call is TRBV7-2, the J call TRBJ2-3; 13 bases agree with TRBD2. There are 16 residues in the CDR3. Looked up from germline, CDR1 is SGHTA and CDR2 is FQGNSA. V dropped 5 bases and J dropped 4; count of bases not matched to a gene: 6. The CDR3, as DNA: TGTGCCAGCAGCACAGGACTAGCGGGAGAGGCAGATACGCAGTATTTT. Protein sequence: CASSTGLAGEADTQYF.

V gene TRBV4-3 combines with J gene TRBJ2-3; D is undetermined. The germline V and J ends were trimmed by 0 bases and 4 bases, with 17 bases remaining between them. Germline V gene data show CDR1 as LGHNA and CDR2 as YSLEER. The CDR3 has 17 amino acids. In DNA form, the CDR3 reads TGCGCCAGCAGCCAAGATCCCGCGGAAGCAGAGGCAGATACGCAGTATTTT. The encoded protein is CASSQDPAEAEADTQYF.

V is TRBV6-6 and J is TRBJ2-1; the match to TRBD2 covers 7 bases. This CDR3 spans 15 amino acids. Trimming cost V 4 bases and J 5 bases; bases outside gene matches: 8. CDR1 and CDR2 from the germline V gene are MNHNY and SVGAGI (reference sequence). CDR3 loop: CASSSSAGEHNEQFF. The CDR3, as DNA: TGTGCCAGCAGTTCGTCGGCGGGAGAACACAATGAGCAGTTCTTC.

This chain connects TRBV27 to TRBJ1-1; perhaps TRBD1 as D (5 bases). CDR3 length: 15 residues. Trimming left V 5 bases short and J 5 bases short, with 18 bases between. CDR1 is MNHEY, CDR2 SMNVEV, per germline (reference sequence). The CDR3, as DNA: TGTGCCAGCAGTCCTAGGACCAGGGTTGGGACTGAAGCTTTCTTT. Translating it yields CASSPRTRVGTEAFF.